The 24 T cell receptor beta chains in this list originate from one sample, sequenced in a study of blood T cell repertoires in COVID-19. Sequencing was performed with immunoSEQ multiplex PCR; in TCRdb, only in-frame clones are kept and a portion is missing. The sample lists approximately 140,000 clones, 65% to 85% seen once, with around 9% in the top ten. Sequencing was done on a sample of peripheral blood. Every receptor here comes from a man between 25 and 39 years old with COVID-19, enrolled during active disease.

This clone was detected only once. V and J are TRBV11-2 and TRBJ2-7; 8 bases are a match to TRBD2. The CDR3 is 15 amino acids. Germline V lookup: CDR1 SGHAT, CDR2 FQNNGV. Trimming cost V 1 base and J 2 bases; bases outside gene matches: 4. The CDR3 reads CASSLVTGRAYEQYF. The CDR3 nucleotides read TGTGCCAGCAGCTTAGTAACCGGGAGGGCCTACGAGCAGTACTTC.

The chain carries TRBV30 and TRBJ2-3; 9 nucleotides align to TRBD2. The CDR3 is 15 residues long. Germline V gene lookup returns CDR1 GTSNPN and CDR2 SVGIG (reference sequence). The V and J ends lost 5 bases and 6 bases, in that order; junction bases with no gene match: 12. The CDR3 nucleotides are TGTGCCTGGGCCCCTCCAGCGGGAGGTACGGATACGCAGTATTTT. This encodes CAWAPPAGGTDTQYF.

The gene calls are TRBV7-6 and TRBJ2-6; perhaps TRBD2 as D (6 bases). Trimming pared 5 bases from V and 0 bases from J, leaving 17 bases between. Germline V gives CDR1 SGHVS, CDR2 FNYEAQ. The CDR3 runs to 18 residues. CDR3 nucleotide sequence: TGTGCCAGCAGCCCCACCGGCGGGGCCTACTCTGGGGCCAACGTCCTGACTTTC. Its translation: CASSPTGGAYSGANVLTF.

The genes are TRBV7-9 and TRBJ2-7, with D possibly TRBD1 on 6 matching bases. The CDR3 loop spans 14 amino acids. The germline CDR1 and CDR2 sequences are SEHNR and FQNEAQ (reference sequence). V was shortened by 2 bases and J by 0 bases, with 8 bases between the two germline ends. The CDR3 loop is CASSLRQDSYEQYF. Written as DNA, the CDR3 is TGTGCCAGCAGCTTAAGACAGGACTCCTACGAGCAGTACTTC.

This clone came up a few times. V is TRBV11-2 and J is TRBJ1-1; maybe TRBD1 (5 bases). CDR3 length: 16 residues. Germline loops: CDR1 SGHAT, CDR2 FQNNGV. Between the trimmed V and J ends, which lost 2 bases and 0 bases, there was a span of 13 bases. CDR3 nucleotides: TGTGCCAGCAGCTTAAGTCAGGGAATTATGAACACTGAAGCTTTCTTT. Its protein product is CASSLSQGIMNTEAFF.

The chain employs TRBV12-3 or TRBV12-4 and TRBJ2-7, with D perhaps TRBD2 (5 bases). The CDR3 extends over 13 amino acids. The V and J ends lost 6 bases and 1 base respectively, with 10 bases between them. The CDR3 region is CASSEGISYEQYF. The CDR3 region has the DNA TGTGCCAGCAGCGAGGGTATTTCCTACGAGCAGTACTTC.

The chain links TRBV30 to TRBJ1-2; the D is unclear. Germline V lookup: CDR1 GTSNPN, CDR2 SVGIG (reference sequence). The CDR3 length is 13 residues. The V end was cut by 0 bases, the J end by 7 bases, with 12 bases between. In nucleotides, the CDR3 is TGTGCCTGGAGTGTTGCGGGGTTCGGTGGCTACACCTTC. It is translated as CAWSVAGFGGYTF. Full variable domain (missing parts from reference TRBV30 and TRBJ1-2): SQTIHQWPATLVQPVGSPLSLECTVEGTSNPNLYWYRQAAGRGLQLLFYSVGIGQISSEVPQNLSASRPQDRQFILSSKKLLLSDSGFYLCAWSVAGFGGYTFGSGTRLTVV.

As DNA, the CDR3 is TGCAGCGTTGAAGATCGTCGCGGGAGTCTCCCCTACGAGCAGTACTTC. This codes for CSVEDRRGSLPYEQYF. The genes are TRBV29-1 and TRBJ2-7; 7 bases fit TRBD2. Germline V gene data show CDR1 as SQVTM and CDR2 as ANQGSEA. The CDR3 is made up of 16 amino acids. Trimming at V came to 0 bases and at J to 2 bases, leaving 10 bases not matched to a gene.

This clone appeared once. This chain joins TRBV27 and TRBJ2-1; a weak D match, TRBD2 (6 bases). Germline CDR1 MNHEY, CDR2 SMNVEV (reference sequence). V was shortened by 4 bases and J by 6 bases, with 22 bases between the two germline ends. CDR3 length: 17 residues. CDR3 nucleotides: TGTGCCAGCAGTTCGCCGGGACTGGCTAAGGACCGCAATGAGCAGTTCTTC. Amino acids: CASSSPGLAKDRNEQFF.

This clone was seen a handful of times. Here the CDR3 DNA reads TGTGCCAGCAGTTGGCAGGGGGCGCTTAATGAGCAGTTCTTC. This sequence encodes CASSWQGALNEQFF. V gene TRBV6-2 or TRBV6-3 combines with J gene TRBJ2-1; 8 bases line up with TRBD1. The CDR3 totals 14 residues. The germline CDR1 and CDR2 sequences are MNHEY and SVGEGT. The J segment lost 7 bases and the V segment lost 4 bases, leaving 6 bases of the junction unmatched.

About this clone itself: The sample carries other DNA sequences with the same CDR3. The chain couples TRBV7-2 to TRBJ2-7, with 8 bases aligning to TRBD2. The CDR3 contains 14 residues. With 3 bases clipped from V and 3 bases from J, the junction kept 4 bases outside the gene matches. Germline CDR1 and CDR2: SGHTA and FQGNSA. The CDR3 spells CASSLGLGSYEQYF. The CDR3 DNA reads TGTGCCAGCAGCTTGGGACTAGGAAGCTACGAGCAGTACTTC. The entire variable domain, with the rest obtained from reference TRBV7-2 and TRBJ2-7, is as follows: GAGVSQSPSNKVTEKGKDVELRCDPISGHTALYWYRQSLGQGLEFLIYFQGNSAPDKSGLPSDRFSAERTGGSVSTLTIQRTQQEDSAVYLCASSLGLGSYEQYFGPGTRLTVT.

CDR3 in DNA: TGTGCCAGCAGCTTAGCTAGCGGGGTAAACCCGAACACCGGGGAGCTGTTTTTT. Translated, it gives CASSLASGVNPNTGELFF. The rearrangement uses TRBV7-6 and TRBJ2-2; 8 bases are a match to TRBD2. V lost 0 bases, J lost 0 bases, and 6 bases stayed unmatched. The CDR3 length is 18 residues. Germline lookup yields CDR1 SGHVS and CDR2 FNYEAQ. The whole variable domain, remainder taken from reference TRBV7-6 and TRBJ2-2, is GAGVSQSPRYKVTKRGQDVALRCDPISGHVSLYWYRQALGQGPEFLTYFNYEAQQDKSGLPNDRFSAERPEGSISTLTIQRTEQRDSAMYRCASSLASGVNPNTGELFFGEGSRLTVL.

V usage is TRBV5-5 and J usage is TRBJ2-3, with unresolved D. Germline CDR1 reads SGHKS; CDR2 reads YYEKEE (reference sequence). This CDR3 comprises 15 residues. Trimming took 2 bases from V and 2 from J, leaving 12 bases between them. DNA of the CDR3: TGTGCCAGCAGCTTAGTCGGGTCACACACAGATACGCAGTATTTT. As protein: CASSLVGSHTDTQYF.

The V and J genes are TRBV6-4 and TRBJ2-1, with 8 nucleotides matching TRBD1. This CDR3 region has 14 residues. V was pared by 4 bases and J by 9 bases, with 8 bases of the junction left unmatched. Looked up from germline, CDR1 is MRHNA and CDR2 is SNTAGT. Here the CDR3 reads CASSAGQGVGEQFF. The CDR3 bases are TGTGCCAGCAGTGCCGGACAGGGAGTTGGTGAGCAGTTCTTC.

The chain's CDR3 is CASSFGAGGEAFF. CDR3 nucleotide sequence: TGTGCCAGCAGTTTCGGGGCAGGGGGTGAAGCTTTCTTT. The chain joins TRBV12-3 or TRBV12-4 to TRBJ1-1; TRBD1 aligns across 7 bases. The CDR3 is 13 residues long. The V and J ends lost 3 bases and 7 bases, in that order; junction bases with no gene match: 5.

The chain combines TRBV5-4 with TRBJ2-7, with 8 bases matching TRBD2. V was clipped by 2 bases and J by 5 bases; unmatched bases: 9. Germline values: CDR1 SGHNT, CDR2 YYREEE (reference sequence). The CDR3 is 15 residues long. The CDR3 sequence: CASSFGGGWSNEQYF. DNA of the CDR3: TGTGCCAGCAGCTTCGGGGGGGGATGGTCAAACGAGCAGTACTTC.

The chain recombines TRBV19 with TRBJ1-5; 9 nucleotides match TRBD1. V lost 7 bases to trimming and J lost 2 bases; unmatched junction nucleotides: 6. Germline CDR1 is LNHDA and CDR2 is SQIVND (reference sequence). The CDR3 has 15 residues. The CDR3 spells CASTPDRGGNQPQHF. CDR3 in DNA: TGTGCCAGTACTCCGGACAGGGGAGGCAATCAGCCCCAGCATTTT.

This clone was observed a few times. V usage is TRBV7-9 and J usage is TRBJ1-4; 7 bases are a match to TRBD1. The CDR3 has 14 residues. CDR1 and CDR2 from the germline V gene are SEHNR and FQNEAQ (reference sequence). V shed 5 bases and J 3 bases; nucleotides not matched to a gene: 3. The CDR3 coding sequence is TGTGCCAGCAGCCCGACAGGGTCTAATGAAAAACTGTTTTTT. Translated: CASSPTGSNEKLFF.

This rearrangement joins TRBV6-5 to TRBJ2-3, with TRBD2 as a possible D gene (5 bases). From germline, CDR1 is MNHEY and CDR2 SVGAGI. Trimming pared 6 bases from V and 2 bases from J, leaving 6 bases between. The CDR3 loop spans 12 amino acids. CDR3: CASRTTTDTQYF. In DNA, the CDR3 is TGTGCCAGCAGGACTACCACAGATACGCAGTATTTT.

The chain has TRBV19 and TRBJ1-3, with D possibly being TRBD1 (5 bases). V was pared by 6 bases and J by 0 bases, with 12 bases between. Germline CDR1 is LNHDA and CDR2 is SQIVND (reference sequence). The CDR3 consists of 15 residues. CDR3 sequence: CASRPDSYSGNTIYF. CDR3 DNA sequence: TGTGCCAGTAGGCCCGACAGTTACTCTGGAAACACCATATATTTT.

The chain recombines TRBV2 with TRBJ2-2, with 11 bases identical to TRBD2. This CDR3 contains 16 residues. Germline CDR1 reads SNHLY; CDR2 reads FYNNEI. Trimming at V came to 10 bases and at J to 5 bases, leaving 12 bases not matched to a gene. CDR3 sequence: CATRPTSGSRTGELFF. The CDR3 bases are TGTGCCACCAGACCCACTAGCGGGAGTAGGACCGGGGAGCTGTTTTTT.

A few counts support this clone. The chain is built from TRBV5-4 and TRBJ2-1; D not certain. V was clipped by 2 bases and J by 0 bases, with 12 bases between them. The CDR3 spans 16 residues. CDR1 is SGHNT, CDR2 YYREEE, per germline (reference sequence). The CDR3 loop reads CASSFERSSSYNEQFF. Written as DNA, the CDR3 is TGTGCCAGCAGCTTTGAGCGTTCGAGCTCCTACAATGAGCAGTTCTTC. Drawing the rest from reference TRBV5-4 and TRBJ2-1, the complete variable domain is ETGVTQSPTHLIKTRGQQVTLRCSSQSGHNTVSWYQQALGQGPQFIFQYYREEENGRGNFPPRFSGLQFPNYSSELNVNALELDDSALYLCASSFERSSSYNEQFFGPGTRLTVL.

The chain uses TRBV25-1 and TRBJ2-5; TRBD2 agrees at 11 bases. This CDR3 spans 16 amino acids. Trimming removed 2 bases from V and 4 bases from J; junction bases left unmatched: 6. CDR1 and CDR2 (germline): MGHDK, SYGVNS. In DNA, the CDR3 is TGTGCCAGCAGTGAAGTGGGACTAGCGGTGGCAGAGACCCAGTACTTC. It yields the protein CASSEVGLAVAETQYF.

This clone was picked up a small number of times. J is TRBJ2-3 and V is TRBV15, with 8 positions matching TRBD2. V trimming: 5 bases; J trimming: 4 bases; junction bases outside the gene matches: 11. The CDR3 runs 16 residues. Germline values: CDR1 LNHNV, CDR2 YYDKDF (reference sequence). The DNA of the CDR3 is TGTGCCACCAGCGGTACTAGCGGTAGTAGGGCAGATACGCAGTATTTT. Translation gives CATSGTSGSRADTQYF.